This T cell receptor (beta chain) originates from a study of blood T cells in healthy people across ages. From germline, CDR1 is MGHDK and CDR2 SYGVNS. This CDR3 comprises 16 residues. V was trimmed by 1 base and J by 0 bases, leaving 10 bases between them. With a J-beta primer mix and a sample-barcoded 5' primer, a second PCR ran about 7 to 12 cycles. A template-switch adaptor containing 12 random nucleotides labeled each cDNA molecule. Each sample yielded at least 3 million CDR3-containing paired-end reads. Using its own MiXCR run on the 5' RACE reads, TCRdb lists one record per CDR3 protein. The table has about 900,000 distinct CDR3 sequences, 48% seen once; the top ten hold around an eighth. Whole-study results and caveats: It was held that the diversity estimates obtained from one million T cells were underestimates.

Of note for this clonotype: The antigen is unknown.

The chain employs TRBV25-1 and TRBJ2-1; D is perhaps TRBD2 (6 bases). Sequenced material: blood. This clonotype was obtained from a man younger than 45 in good health. CDR3 in amino acids: CASSEFGGSSYNEQFF. CDR3 in DNA: TGTGCCAGCAGTGAATTTGGGGGGAGCTCCTACAATGAGCAGTTCTTC.